The next 21 T cell receptor beta chains were all read from a single sample in a study of tumor and adjacent non-tumor tissue in lung cancer. A modified ARM-PCR protocol with three rounds of nested PCR amplified TCRbeta. Each CDR3 protein gets one entry after TCRdb re-called the multiplex PCR reads with MiXCR. The profile shows 75,000 to 80,000 distinct CDR3 sequences, around 80% of them singletons. No cell sorting was done before RNA was extracted from the tissue. Sequences were obtained from lung tumor tissue. The receptors originated from a woman aged 45-65 years with non-small cell lung cancer.

A word on this clonotype: The junction and the germline gene differ at one end; a read error may be behind it. This sequence joins TRBV12-3 or TRBV12-4 and TRBJ1-4; D might be TRBD1 (6 bases). This CDR3 is built from 14 residues. Here the CDR3 reads CASRAGDANETLFF. The CDR3 nucleotides read TGTGCCAGCAGAGCAGGGGACGCCAATGAAACACTGTTTTTT.

About this clonotype itself: A much larger clone lies one base from this, so it may be a read error. The conserved closing phenylalanine or tryptophan is absent in this CDR3, likely reflecting a read error. This rearrangement joins TRBV28 to TRBJ2-1; the match to TRBD1 covers 8 bases. CDR1 MDHEN and CDR2 SYDVKM come from the germline V gene. Trimming at V came to 2 bases and at J to 9 bases, leaving 15 bases not matched to a gene. The CDR3 runs to 17 residues. CDR3 sequence (DNA): TGTGCCAGCAGTTTAAATAGGGACAGGCTTTCCATGCCTGAGCAGTTCCTC. It codes for CASSLNRDRLSMPEQFL.

Worth noting for this clonotype: The junction shows a germline mismatch at one end, possibly a read error. The chain carries TRBV6-1 and TRBJ1-5; no firm D call. Germline CDR1 is MNHNS and CDR2 is SASEGT. CDR3 length: 12 amino acids. The CDR3 nucleotides read TGTGCCAGAAGTAATAGCAATCAGCCCCAGGATTTT. It translates to CARSNSNQPQDF.

As regards this clonotype: A much larger clone lies a single base off, so this may be a read error. The chain recombines TRBV7-9 with TRBJ2-5, with D hard to call. Germline V CDR1 and CDR2: SEHNR, FQNEAQ (reference sequence). The CDR3 consists of 15 residues. CDR3 protein: CASRLVGTVGETQYF. The CDR3 DNA sequence: TGTGCCAGCAGGTTAGTGGGCACGGTTGGAGAGACCCAGTACTTC.

The V and J genes are TRBV12-5 and TRBJ2-1; no clear D gene. Trimming removed 1 base from V and 9 bases from J, with 13 bases in between. The CDR3 runs 14 residues. Looked up from germline, CDR1 is LGHNT and CDR2 is FRNRAP. DNA for the CDR3: TGTGCTAGTGGTTTGGAAGTGCTACTATCTGAGCAGTTCTTC. Amino acids: CASGLEVLLSEQFF.

Note on this clonotype: Germline and junction disagree at one end, which may indicate a read error. The chain uses TRBV20-1 and TRBJ1-6; 9 nucleotides line up with TRBD1. Germline lookup yields CDR1 DFQATT and CDR2 SNEGSKA (reference sequence). This CDR3 is built from 16 residues. The CDR3 is CSARDDRGSYNTPLHF. CDR3 nucleotides: TGCAGTGCTAGAGATGACAGGGGGTCATATAATACACCCCTCCACTTT.

V usage is TRBV20-1 and J usage is TRBJ1-1; D is unresolved. This CDR3 spans 12 amino acids. Germline lookup yields CDR1 DFQATT and CDR2 SNEGSKA (reference sequence). The CDR3 reads CDASYPGAEAFF. CDR3 DNA: TGCGATGCTAGTTACCCGGGAGCTGAAGCTTTCTTT.

Turning to this clonotype: At one boundary the junction diverges from the germline segment, which might be a read error. The rearrangement joins TRBV12-3 or TRBV12-4 to TRBJ1-1, with 8 bases that match TRBD1. This CDR3 has 15 residues. Here the CDR3 DNA reads TGTGCCAGCAGTAAGGGACAGGATTGGAACACTGAAACTTTCTTT. Translation: CASSKGQDWNTETFF.

Regarding this clonotype: The germline gene is not matched at one end of the junction; a read error may be the cause. The rearrangement joins TRBV6-5 to TRBJ2-5, with D possibly matching TRBD2 (6 bases). From germline, CDR1 is MNHEY and CDR2 SVGAGI. This CDR3 contains 15 residues. CDR3 amino acids: CASGYGLTPGETQYF. CDR3 DNA sequence: TGTGCTAGCGGTTATGGCCTCACCCCGGGAGAGACCCAGTATTTC.

About this clonotype itself: An end of the junction differs from the germline gene, which may be a read error. This rearrangement joins TRBV10-3 to TRBJ2-3; weak D call: TRBD2 (6 bases). Germline loops: CDR1 ENHRY, CDR2 SYGVKD. CDR3 length: 16 residues. CDR3 nucleotides: TGTGCCATCACTGAGACTAGAGGGAGTCAGGCAGATACGCAGTATTTT. Residues: CAITETRGSQADTQYF.

This clonotype was seen a few times. A read error may explain this, as a much larger clone is one base away. This chain links TRBV4-1 with TRBJ1-1; 7 bases fit TRBD1. The CDR3 runs to 15 residues. Trimming took 6 bases from V and 4 from J; bases not matched to a gene: 11. Per the germline V gene, CDR1 is MGHRA and CDR2 is YSYEKL. Written as DNA, the CDR3 is TGCGCCAGCAGTTGGGGGGGGGACAGCGGCACTGAAGCTTTCTTT. The encoded protein is CASSWGGDSGTEAFF.

This clonotype is deemed medium-sized. The J gene is TRBJ2-2, the V gene TRBV6-5; D perhaps matches TRBD2 (6 bases). The ends were cut back, 6 bases at V and 2 bases at J, with 10 bases in the middle. In germline, CDR1 is MNHEY, CDR2 SVGAGI. The CDR3 is made up of 14 amino acids. This chain's CDR3 is CASSWDFNTGELFF. The CDR3 bases are TGTGCCAGCAGCTGGGACTTTAACACCGGGGAGCTGTTTTTT.

On this clonotype: This likely comes from a read error, as the CDR3 has no conserved phenylalanine or tryptophan at its end. V gene TRBV20-1 combines with J gene TRBJ2-3; 9 nucleotides match TRBD2. V trimming: 4 bases; J trimming: 3 bases; junction bases outside the gene matches: 11. CDR1 and CDR2 (germline): DFQATT, SNEGSKA (reference sequence). CDR3 length: 16 amino acids. The CDR3 protein is CSATSGTSWRTDTQYS. CDR3 DNA sequence: TGCAGTGCTACATCCGGGACTAGCTGGAGAACAGATACGCAGTATTCT.

CDR3 loop: CASSAGLGGGPVDTQYF. The DNA of the CDR3 is TGTGCCAGCAGTGCGGGACTAGGGGGAGGGCCGGTAGATACGCAGTATTTT. The J gene is TRBJ2-3, the V gene TRBV7-9, with 8 bases lining up with TRBD2. The CDR3 loop spans 17 amino acids. Trimming cost V 6 bases and J 5 bases; bases outside gene matches: 16. The germline V gene encodes CDR1 SEHNR and CDR2 FQNEAQ (reference sequence).

This clonotype was counted a few times. The chain carries TRBV6-2 or TRBV6-3 and TRBJ1-2; D possibly corresponds to TRBD1 (5 bases). CDR3 length: 13 amino acids. The V gene's germline CDR1 is MNHEY and CDR2 SVGEGT. The CDR3 sequence is CAISSQGMDGYTF. The DNA for the CDR3 is TGTGCTATCAGTTCTCAGGGTATGGATGGCTACACCTTC.

As for this clonotype: The junction does not match germline at one end; this may be a read error. The chain carries TRBV5-6 and TRBJ2-1, with TRBD2 identical over 10 bases. Germline assignment: CDR1 SGHDT and CDR2 YYEEEE. CDR3 size: 15 residues. CDR3 protein: CAGSVAGGPYDEQFF. The CDR3 nucleotides read TGTGCTGGCAGCGTAGCGGGAGGCCCCTACGATGAGCAGTTCTTC. Full variable domain (remainder filled in from reference TRBV5-6 and TRBJ2-1): DAGVTQSPTHLIKTRGQQVTLRCSPKSGHDTVSWYQQALGQGPQFIFQYYEEEERQRGNFPDRFSGHQFPNYSSELNVNALLLGDSALYLCAGSVAGGPYDEQFFGPGTRLTVL.

The chain joins TRBV6-1 to TRBJ2-1; the D is unclear. This CDR3 contains 17 residues. The ends were cut back, 11 bases at V and 0 bases at J, with 23 bases in the middle. Germline loops: CDR1 MNHNS, CDR2 SASEGT. CDR3 coding DNA: TGTGCCTCCACCTCCGGTGTGGGCAACTTCTCCTACAATGAGCAGTTCTTC. It yields the protein CASTSGVGNFSYNEQFF.

The chain joins TRBV28 to TRBJ1-5; D not certain. The CDR3 length is 16 residues. Germline CDR1 MDHEN, CDR2 SYDVKM. V gave up 7 bases and J gave up 0 bases, with 16 bases separating them. CDR3 in amino acids: CASNQNPDVSNQPQHF. Written as DNA, the CDR3 is TGTGCCAGCAACCAGAACCCAGATGTTAGCAATCAGCCCCAGCATTTT.

The rearrangement uses TRBV10-2 and TRBJ1-1, with D tentatively TRBD1 (5 bases). This CDR3 spans 12 amino acids. Germline loops: CDR1 WSHSY, CDR2 SAAADI. CDR3 residues: CTTRDPNTEAFF. CDR3 sequence (DNA): TGCACCACTAGGGACCCGAACACTGAAGCTTTCTTT.

Details on this clonotype: At one end, the junction sequence differs from germline, possibly due to a read error. The rearrangement uses TRBV6-2 or TRBV6-3 and TRBJ2-6, with a weak D call TRBD1 (6 bases). From germline, CDR1 is MNHEY and CDR2 SVGEGT. The CDR3 extends over 15 amino acids. The CDR3 region has the DNA TGTACCAGCAGCCCGGACAGCTCTGGGGCCAACGTCCTGAGTTTC. It yields the protein CTSSPDSSGANVLSF.

A note on this clonotype: One end of the junction varies from germline; a read error may be responsible. The rearrangement links TRBV11-2 to TRBJ2-5; D might be TRBD2 (7 bases). The CDR3 is 14 residues long. Germline lookup yields CDR1 SGHAT and CDR2 FQNNGV. This CDR3 is CVSNSGQTREAQYF. Here the CDR3 DNA reads TGTGTCAGCAACTCCGGACAGACCCGGGAGGCCCAGTACTTC.